This T cell receptor beta chain was profiled in a study of beta chain features in type 1 diabetes. Study as a whole: Comparable age, gender and cell yields were observed in patients relative to healthy donors. Study outcomes and limitations: The study left unresolved whether HLA type influences TCRB rearrangement.

A note on this clone: Antigen unknown.

Since all of the isolated RNA was reverse transcribed, expressed TCRB transcripts were what got sequenced. Here immunoSEQ multiplex PCR was the method, and the copy in TCRdb shows in-frame clones only, minus some. The sample lists 900,000 or so clones, around a sixth occurring once. The TCR comes from a young woman in good health. Material: naive CD4+ T cells from blood.

CDR3 loop: CASSTPDRGTDTQYF. The CDR3 DNA sequence: TGTGCCAGCAGTACCCCTGACAGGGGCACAGATACGCAGTATTTT. The V call is TRBV28, the J call TRBJ2-3; the match to TRBD1 covers 7 bases. This CDR3 region has 15 residues. Trimming at V came to 5 bases and at J to 1 base, leaving 6 bases not matched to a gene. CDR1 MDHEN and CDR2 SYDVKM come from the germline V gene.